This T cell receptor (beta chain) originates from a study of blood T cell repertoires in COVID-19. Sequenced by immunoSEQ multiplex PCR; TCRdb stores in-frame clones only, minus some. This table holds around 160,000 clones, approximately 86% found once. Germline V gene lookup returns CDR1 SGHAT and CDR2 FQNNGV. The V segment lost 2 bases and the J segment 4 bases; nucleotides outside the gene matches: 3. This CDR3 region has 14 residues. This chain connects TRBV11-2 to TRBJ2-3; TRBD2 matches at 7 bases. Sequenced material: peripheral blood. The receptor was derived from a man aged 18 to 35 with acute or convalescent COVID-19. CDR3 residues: CASSLLGGADTQYF. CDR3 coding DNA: TGTGCCAGCAGCTTACTTGGGGGGGCAGATACGCAGTATTTT.